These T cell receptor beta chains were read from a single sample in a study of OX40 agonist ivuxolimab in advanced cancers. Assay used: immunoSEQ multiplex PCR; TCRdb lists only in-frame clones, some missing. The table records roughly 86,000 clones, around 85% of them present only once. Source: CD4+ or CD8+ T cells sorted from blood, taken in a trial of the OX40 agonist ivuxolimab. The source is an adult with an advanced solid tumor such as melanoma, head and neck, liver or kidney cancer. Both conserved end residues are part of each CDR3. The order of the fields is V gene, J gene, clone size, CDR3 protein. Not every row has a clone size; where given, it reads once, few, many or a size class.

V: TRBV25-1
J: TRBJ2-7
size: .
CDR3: CASSEYGGAGEGYEQYF

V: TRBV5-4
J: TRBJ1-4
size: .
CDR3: CASSQDALGAYRNEKLFF

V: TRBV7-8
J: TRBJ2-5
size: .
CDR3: CASSLVFSTSGGAEETQYF

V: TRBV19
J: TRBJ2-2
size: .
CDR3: CASSIPGTNTGELFF

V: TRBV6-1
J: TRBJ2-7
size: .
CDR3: CASSFGQGRGEQYF

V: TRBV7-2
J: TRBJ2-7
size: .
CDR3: CASSPRTRYEQYF

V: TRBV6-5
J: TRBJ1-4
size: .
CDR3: CASSYGRQGSEKLFF

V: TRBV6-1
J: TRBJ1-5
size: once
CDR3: CASSEAMDVSNQPQHF

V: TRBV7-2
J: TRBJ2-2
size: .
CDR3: CASSRGRNTGELFF

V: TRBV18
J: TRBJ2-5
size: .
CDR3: CASSLGQKETQYF

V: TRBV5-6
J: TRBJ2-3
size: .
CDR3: CASSLYRGSSTDTQYF

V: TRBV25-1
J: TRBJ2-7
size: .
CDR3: CASSELAGATYEQYF

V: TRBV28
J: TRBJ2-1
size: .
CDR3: CASKGQNRSEQFF

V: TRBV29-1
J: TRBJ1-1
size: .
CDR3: CSVEYPGTTEAFF

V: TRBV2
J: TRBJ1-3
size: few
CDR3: CATSSGNTIYF

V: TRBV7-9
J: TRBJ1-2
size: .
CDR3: CASSLAGTENGYTF

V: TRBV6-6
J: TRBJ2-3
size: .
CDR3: CASRAHTRFTDTQYF

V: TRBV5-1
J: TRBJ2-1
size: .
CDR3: CASSPGTSGRGLSSYNEQFF

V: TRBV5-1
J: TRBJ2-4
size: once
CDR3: CASSPIVPGRNIQYF

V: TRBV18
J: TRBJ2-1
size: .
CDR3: CASSPLGSYNEQFF

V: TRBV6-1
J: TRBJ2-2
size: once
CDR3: CASRLTDTGELFF

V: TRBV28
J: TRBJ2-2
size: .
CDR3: CASSPGTLNTGELFF

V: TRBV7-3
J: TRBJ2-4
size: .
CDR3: CASSLGIRDIQYF

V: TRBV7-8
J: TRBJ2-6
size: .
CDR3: CASSPNVGGHSSGANVLTF

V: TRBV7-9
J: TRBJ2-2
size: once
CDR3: CASSLPGRVDTGELFF

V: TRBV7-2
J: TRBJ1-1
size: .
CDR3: CASSLTENTEAFF

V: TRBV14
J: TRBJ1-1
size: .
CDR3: CASSQGIIPKIFF

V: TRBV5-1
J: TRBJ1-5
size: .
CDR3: CASSLVGDSNQPQHF

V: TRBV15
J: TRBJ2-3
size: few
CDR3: CATSRVGAAIDTQYF

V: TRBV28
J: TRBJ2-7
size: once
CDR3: CAISPRDREQYF

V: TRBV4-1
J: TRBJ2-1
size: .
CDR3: CASSQAQSYNEQFF

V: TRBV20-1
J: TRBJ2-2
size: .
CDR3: CSAGETGELFF

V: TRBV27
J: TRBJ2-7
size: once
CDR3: CASSFEVLMGEQYF

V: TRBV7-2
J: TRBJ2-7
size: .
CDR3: CASSLNRGPPLNEQYF

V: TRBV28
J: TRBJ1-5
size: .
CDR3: CASSLFSRVRFRNQPQHF

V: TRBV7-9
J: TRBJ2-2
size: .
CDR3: CASSFEGAGELFF

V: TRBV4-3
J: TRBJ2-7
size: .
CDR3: CASSRDYQYEQYF

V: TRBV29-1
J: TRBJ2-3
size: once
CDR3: CSVEFLAGRTDTQYF

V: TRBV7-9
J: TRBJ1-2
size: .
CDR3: CASSPHSGYGYTF

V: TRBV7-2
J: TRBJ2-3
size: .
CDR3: CASSLVASVADTQYF

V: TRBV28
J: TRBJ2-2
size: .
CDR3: CASSSGSTGTGELFF

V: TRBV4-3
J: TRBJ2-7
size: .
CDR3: CASSPGGASSYEQYF